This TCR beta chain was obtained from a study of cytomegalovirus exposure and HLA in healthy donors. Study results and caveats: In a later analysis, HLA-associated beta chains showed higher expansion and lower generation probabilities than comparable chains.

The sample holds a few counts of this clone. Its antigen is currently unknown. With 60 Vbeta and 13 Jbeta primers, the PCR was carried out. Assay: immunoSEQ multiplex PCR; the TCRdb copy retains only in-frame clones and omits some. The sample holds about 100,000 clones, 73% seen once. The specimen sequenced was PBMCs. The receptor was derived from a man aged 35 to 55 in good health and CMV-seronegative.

The CDR3 protein is CASSEGGVTGELFF. The CDR3 coding sequence is TGTGCCAGCAGTGAGGGGGGAGTCACCGGGGAGCTGTTTTTT. This chain connects TRBV6-1 to TRBJ2-2; the D gene is possibly TRBD2 (6 bases). Trimming removed 3 bases at V and 4 bases at J, with 9 bases between. Germline V gives CDR1 MNHNS, CDR2 SASEGT. CDR3 size: 14 residues.